Described below is a single T cell receptor (beta chain) sequence and its context. The clone's antigen remains unknown. No base-level quality is on record; no much larger clone is a single base apart. Library preparation employed the immunoSEQ multiplex PCR assay. Imported from immuneACCESS, the table was reduced by TCRdb to in-frame sequences with V and J called. These copies leave out some clones; in studies compared against another copy, an unresolved V gene accounts for under half, and the cause of the remainder is not known. Recorded for this sample are around 59,000 clones; 93% of them occurred a single time. About 4% of the sample is taken by the ten largest. This sample was taken from a study of T cell changes during pregnancy in multiple sclerosis (dated by TCRdb to between 2018 and 2021). General notes on the study: The study looked at changes in the T cell repertoire across pregnancy in women with multiple sclerosis.

Per the germline V gene (reference sequence), LNHDA is the CDR1 and SQIVND is the CDR2. Trimming costs V 3 bases and J 2 bases, and their ends lie 14 bases apart. Inclusive of the bounding cysteine and phenylalanine, the CDR3 is 15 residues long. The CDR3 DNA has 45 bases and is translated from base 1. The receptor's source is a female donor with multiple sclerosis, enrolled in a pregnancy study. The receptor chain draws on TRBV19 and TRBJ2-7; the D region possibly corresponds to TRBD1 (7 bases align). The input for sequencing was CD8+ T cells from peripheral blood mononuclear cells, taken in the second trimester of pregnancy. This receptor carries the CDR3 CASSILSGGTYEQYF. The DNA reads as follows: TGTGCCAGTAGTATCCTTTCAGGGGGGACCTACGAGCAGTACTTC.